A selection of T cell receptor beta chains follows, all from one sample in a study of blood T cells in healthy people across ages. A single record per CDR3 protein comes from TCRdb applying MiXCR to the 5' RACE reads. The sample yields hundreds of thousands of distinct CDR3 sequences, 25% to 30% seen once. Sample: blood. Receptor source: a woman of 80 years or more in good health. Both conserved end residues are part of each CDR3. A D gene is named only where the DNA matches it firmly. Size tells how often a clone was seen (once, few, many) or the class of an expanded clone, and some rows leave it out.

CDR3	DNA	V	J	D	size
CASSRNPNGNTDTQYF	TGTGCCAGCAGTAGGAACCCCAATGGTAACACAGATACGCAGTATTTT	TRBV6-5	TRBJ2-3	NA	few
CAWSQQGTGGYTF	TGTGCCTGGAGTCAACAGGGAACGGGTGGCTACACCTTC	TRBV30	TRBJ1-2	NA	few
CASSNGTVNQPQHF	TGTGCCAGCAGCAACGGGACAGTTAATCAGCCCCAGCATTTT	TRBV7-9	TRBJ1-5	TRBD1	many
CASSSPGLEKYF	TGTGCCAGCAGCTCGCCGGGGCTAGAGAAGTATTTT	TRBV7-9	TRBJ2-3	NA	NA
CASSLMSSGGETQYF	TGTGCCAGCAGCTTAATGTCTAGCGGGGGAGAGACCCAGTACTTC	TRBV11-2	TRBJ2-5	TRBD2	many
CSARAGVYSNQPQHF	TGCAGTGCTAGAGCAGGGGTTTATAGCAATCAGCCCCAGCATTTT	TRBV20-1	TRBJ1-5	NA	NA
CASSLTAVSGNTIYF	TGTGCCAGCAGCCTAACAGCGGTCTCTGGAAACACCATATATTTT	TRBV9	TRBJ1-3	NA	NA
CASSPVSVHNWNTEAFF	TGTGCCAGCAGCCCCGTATCCGTCCACAACTGGAACACTGAAGCTTTCTTT	TRBV11-2	TRBJ1-1	NA	NA
CASSQDWGQRDEQFF	TGCGCCAGCAGCCAAGATTGGGGACAGAGGGATGAGCAGTTCTTC	TRBV4-3	TRBJ2-1	TRBD1	many
CASSTQGRVGSPLHF	TGTGCCAGCAGCACCCAGGGCAGGGTCGGTTCACCCCTCCACTTT	TRBV12-3/TRBV12-4	TRBJ1-6	NA	few
CASSATGGSSYNEQFF	TGTGCCAGCAGCGCGACGGGGGGTAGCTCCTACAATGAGCAGTTCTTC	TRBV7-2	TRBJ2-1	TRBD2	many
CASQLSYEQYF	TGTGCCAGCCAACTAAGCTACGAGCAGTACTTC	TRBV28	TRBJ2-7	NA	many
CASSFLLAESYEQYF	TGTGCCAGCAGCTTTCTACTAGCGGAATCCTACGAGCAGTACTTC	TRBV7-2	TRBJ2-7	TRBD2	NA
CASRKLHVGTDTQYF	TGTGCCAGCAGAAAGCTACACGTTGGCACAGATACGCAGTATTTT	TRBV28	TRBJ2-3	NA	NA
CASSRQGDQPQHF	TGTGCCAGCAGCCGACAGGGGGATCAGCCCCAGCATTTT	TRBV3-1	TRBJ1-5	TRBD1	many
CATSQRTSSSGVFF	TGTGCCACCAGTCAGAGGACTAGTTCCTCTGGCGTGTTCTTC	TRBV15	TRBJ2-1	TRBD2	few
CANSYSGQVNEQFF	TGTGCCAACAGTTACTCAGGACAGGTCAATGAGCAGTTCTTC	TRBV6-6	TRBJ2-1	TRBD1	NA
CASSLGPLAVAGGYEQYF	TGTGCCAGCAGCTTAGGACCATTGGCGGTAGCGGGGGGCTACGAGCAGTACTTC	TRBV7-9	TRBJ2-7	TRBD2	many
CASSQVGGRIHEQYF	TGTGCCAGCAGCCAAGTGGGGGGGCGCATCCACGAGCAGTACTTC	TRBV3-1	TRBJ2-7	NA	NA
CASTQPRRNRYQETQYF	TGTGCCAGCACCCAACCGCGCCGAAACCGGTACCAAGAGACCCAGTACTTC	TRBV3-1	TRBJ2-5	NA	many
CASSKRARLARETQYF	TGTGCCAGCAGCAAAAGGGCGCGGCTAGCTCGGGAGACCCAGTACTTC	TRBV21-1	TRBJ2-5	NA	NA
CAWSVNWDRSNQPQHF	TGTGCCTGGAGTGTAAATTGGGACAGGAGCAATCAGCCCCAGCATTTT	TRBV30	TRBJ1-5	TRBD1	few
CSAREGTGDQPQHF	TGCAGTGCTAGAGAAGGGACAGGTGATCAGCCCCAGCATTTT	TRBV20-1	TRBJ1-5	TRBD1	few
CSARDPWTSGIQETQYF	TGCAGTGCTAGAGATCCCTGGACTAGCGGGATCCAAGAGACCCAGTACTTC	TRBV20-1	TRBJ2-5	TRBD2	few
CASRKTGFSYNEQFF	TGTGCCAGCAGAAAAACAGGGTTCTCCTACAATGAGCAGTTCTTC	TRBV6-5	TRBJ2-1	NA	NA
CASRSRDRGTYNEQFF	TGTGCCAGTAGAAGCCGGGACAGGGGCACCTACAATGAGCAGTTCTTC	TRBV19	TRBJ2-1	TRBD1	NA
CASRGTGMFAEAFF	TGTGCCAGCAGGGGTACAGGGATGTTCGCTGAAGCTTTCTTT	TRBV2	TRBJ1-1	NA	NA
CASSYGTSGGDEQYF	TGTGCCAGCAGTTACGGGACTAGCGGGGGTGATGAGCAGTACTTC	TRBV6-6	TRBJ2-5	TRBD2	NA
CAWNPGQGGQETQYF	TGTGCCTGGAATCCAGGACAGGGCGGGCAAGAGACCCAGTACTTC	TRBV30	TRBJ2-5	TRBD1	NA
CASSLEATYEQYF	TGTGCCAGCAGCTTAGAGGCGACCTACGAGCAGTACTTC	TRBV7-3	TRBJ2-7	NA	NA
CASSPGGARNIQYF	TGTGCCAGCAGCCCCGGGGGGGCACGGAACATTCAGTACTTC	TRBV12-3/TRBV12-4	TRBJ2-4	TRBD2	many
CASSWDATGGLETQYF	TGCGCCAGCAGCTGGGATGCGACAGGGGGCTTGGAGACCCAGTACTTC	TRBV5-1	TRBJ2-5	TRBD1	NA
CASSPSRVTSTDTQYF	TGTGCCAGCAGCCCCAGCCGGGTAACTAGCACAGATACGCAGTATTTT	TRBV7-2	TRBJ2-3	NA	many
CASSVQGGNSGANVLTF	TGTGCCAGCTCCGTACAGGGGGGGAACTCTGGGGCCAACGTCCTGACTTTC	TRBV18	TRBJ2-6	NA	NA
CASSPERGGSYNEQFF	TGTGCCAGCAGCCCAGAGCGGGGGGGCTCCTACAATGAGCAGTTCTTC	TRBV12-3/TRBV12-4	TRBJ2-1	TRBD2	NA
CASSQDTGFSSYEQYF	TGCGCCAGCAGCCAAGACACAGGATTCAGCTCCTACGAGCAGTACTTC	TRBV4-1	TRBJ2-7	NA	once
CSLSTGSYGYTF	TGCAGCCTCTCGACAGGATCATATGGCTACACCTTC	TRBV29-1	TRBJ1-2	NA	few
CASSPQGLGNTEAFF	TGTGCCAGCAGCCCCCAGGGTTTGGGTAACACTGAAGCTTTCTTT	TRBV7-2	TRBJ1-1	NA	many
CASSLGGNAGELFF	TGTGCCAGCAGTTTGGGGGGGAACGCCGGGGAGCTGTTTTTT	TRBV12-3/TRBV12-4	TRBJ2-2	TRBD2	NA
CASSSRQGLSADTQYF	TGTGCCAGCAGTTCCCGACAGGGATTAAGCGCAGATACGCAGTATTTT	TRBV12-3/TRBV12-4	TRBJ2-3	TRBD1	NA
CASSPRDRGQPQHF	TGTGCCAGCAGTCCCCGGGACAGGGGTCAGCCCCAGCATTTT	TRBV2	TRBJ1-5	TRBD1	few
CARILAGGYNEQFF	TGTGCCCGCATACTAGCGGGGGGGTATAATGAACAGTTCTTC	TRBV6-1	TRBJ2-1	TRBD2	NA
CASSSAGNVGLKNIQYF	TGTGCCAGCAGCTCGGCAGGAAACGTGGGGCTCAAAAACATTCAGTACTTC	TRBV7-9	TRBJ2-4	NA	NA
CASERDTNYGYTF	TGTGCCAGCGAGCGGGACACCAACTATGGCTACACCTTC	TRBV7-9	TRBJ1-2	NA	once
CASSVELHPAPNNEQFF	TGTGCCAGCAGCGTAGAGTTACATCCGGCTCCTAACAATGAGCAGTTCTTC	TRBV9	TRBJ2-1	NA	many
CASSYSGVTNEKLFF	TGTGCCAGCAGTTACTCTGGAGTAACTAATGAAAAACTGTTTTTT	TRBV6-2/TRBV6-3	TRBJ1-4	NA	NA
CASSLFLGSYEQYF	TGTGCCAGCAGCTTATTTCTGGGTTCCTACGAGCAGTACTTC	TRBV7-2	TRBJ2-7	NA	NA
CASSFRGAGETQYF	TGTGCCAGCAGTTTTAGAGGGGCAGGGGAGACCCAGTACTTC	TRBV12-3/TRBV12-4	TRBJ2-5	NA	many
CASSVGGPYEQYF	TGTGCCAGCAGCGTAGGGGGACCATACGAGCAGTACTTC	TRBV5-5	TRBJ2-7	NA	many
CSASRADRFTDTQYF	TGCAGTGCTAGCCGCGCCGACAGGTTCACAGATACGCAGTATTTT	TRBV20-1	TRBJ2-3	NA	NA
CASSSTPGGSWTYEQYF	TGTGCCAGCAGTTCAACTCCCGGAGGGAGCTGGACCTACGAGCAGTACTTC	TRBV7-2	TRBJ2-7	NA	NA
CASSLDSPANEKLFF	TGTGCCAGCAGCCTTGACAGTCCAGCTAATGAAAAACTGTTTTTT	TRBV7-2	TRBJ1-4	NA	NA
CASSERRDGAEAFF	TGTGCCAGCAGTGAAAGACGGGACGGCGCTGAAGCTTTCTTT	TRBV25-1	TRBJ1-1	NA	many
CATRETPGDTQYF	TGTGCCACCCGGGAAACCCCGGGGGATACGCAGTATTTT	TRBV24-1	TRBJ2-3	NA	many
CASSSGGLDGYTF	TGTGCCAGCAGCTCAGGGGGACTGGATGGCTACACCTTC	TRBV7-6	TRBJ1-2	TRBD1	once
CASSVGLDPPFEQYF	TGTGCCAGCAGCGTAGGGTTGGACCCCCCCTTCGAGCAGTACTTC	TRBV9	TRBJ2-7	NA	NA
CASSYSTWGTSTDTQYF	TGTGCCAGCAGTTACTCGACCTGGGGGACTAGCACAGATACGCAGTATTTT	TRBV6-2/TRBV6-3	TRBJ2-3	NA	many